These 14 T cell receptor beta chains share one sample of origin, sequenced in a study of T cells after yellow fever vaccination. TCRdb recomputed calls from the 5' RACE reads with MiXCR, one row per CDR3 protein. The sample holds hundreds of thousands of distinct CDR3 sequences, roughly 13% seen once. The specimen comprised PBMCs, sampled on the day of the yellow fever booster vaccination. The receptors stem from a man aged 25-45 years who received the YFV17D yellow fever vaccine.

The gene calls are TRBV4-1 and TRBJ2-5; D uncertain. Germline CDR1 and CDR2: MGHRA and YSYEKL. This CDR3 is built from 14 residues. Trimming shortened V by 1 base and J by 5 bases, and 11 bases separated the two germline ends. DNA of the CDR3: TGCGCCAGCAGCCAAGCCCTGGCGGTGGAGACCCAGTACTTC. It encodes CASSQALAVETQYF.

This chain links TRBV3-1 with TRBJ2-7, with 10 bases identical to TRBD2. There are 16 residues in the CDR3. Germline CDR1 is LGHDT and CDR2 is YNNKEL (reference sequence). Trimming removed 4 bases from V and 3 bases from J; junction bases left unmatched: 9. CDR3 nucleotides: TGTGCCAGCAGCCTATACGTTAGCGGGAGGTTCTACGAGCAGTACTTC. Translating gives CASSLYVSGRFYEQYF.

This clonotype has just a few counts. The J gene is TRBJ2-3, the V gene TRBV29-1; D call uncertain. V was clipped by 5 bases and J by 5 bases, with 14 bases between them. CDR1 is SQVTM, CDR2 ANQGSEA, per germline. This CDR3 region has 13 residues. This chain's CDR3 is CSVHGRLGDTQYF. The CDR3 nucleotides are TGCAGCGTTCACGGACGGCTGGGAGATACGCAGTATTTT.

This clonotype has a handful of counts. This chain joins TRBV28 and TRBJ2-1; 8 nucleotides match TRBD1. The CDR3 spans 15 residues. The trim removed 4 bases at V and 10 bases at J, leaving 12 bases unmatched. Germline V gene lookup returns CDR1 MDHEN and CDR2 SYDVKM. In DNA, the CDR3 is TGTGCCAGCAGTTCCGGTGGACAGGGTGGACAAGAGCAGTTCTTC. This sequence encodes CASSSGGQGGQEQFF.

This chain links TRBV20-1 with TRBJ2-1; tentatively, D is TRBD2 (5 bases). CDR1 is DFQATT and CDR2 is SNEGSKA in the germline V gene (reference sequence). With 3 bases removed from V and 0 bases from J, the gap between germline ends came to 15 bases. The CDR3 runs 16 residues. In DNA form, the CDR3 reads TGCAGTGCTAGCCCCGAGGGTGTTTCCTCCTACAATGAGCAGTTCTTC. It specifies CSASPEGVSSYNEQFF.

The J gene is TRBJ1-4, the V gene TRBV27; the D is unclear. Germline lookup yields CDR1 MNHEY and CDR2 SMNVEV (reference sequence). V lost 2 bases and J lost 11, with 21 bases in between. This CDR3 has 16 amino acids. CDR3 coding DNA: TGTGCCAGCAGTTTAATTGACCGCCGGGGTTATGGGAAACTGTTTTTT. Translation: CASSLIDRRGYGKLFF.

This clonotype has only a few counts. The gene calls are TRBV6-2 or TRBV6-3 and TRBJ1-2; a weak D match, TRBD1 (5 bases). Trimming pared 2 bases from V and 6 bases from J, leaving 13 bases between. Per germline, CDR1 MNHEY and CDR2 SVGEGT. CDR3 length equals 14 residues. The CDR3 region has the DNA TGTGCCAGCAGTTACCCCGTCGGAGGGGATGGCTACACCTTC. Amino acids: CASSYPVGGDGYTF.

This clonotype has just a few counts. The chain links TRBV12-3 or TRBV12-4 to TRBJ2-6; D is possibly TRBD1 or TRBD2 (5 bases each). V was trimmed by 2 bases and J by 3 bases, leaving 11 bases between them. The CDR3 contains 16 residues. CDR3 region: CASSLRGRYGANVLTF. DNA of the CDR3: TGTGCCAGCAGTTTAAGGGGACGTTATGGGGCCAACGTCCTGACTTTC.

This clonotype was seen a few times. V gene TRBV20-1 combines with J gene TRBJ1-5, with D perhaps TRBD1 (5 bases). The V end lost 0 bases, the J end lost 6 bases, and 12 bases lay between the germline ends. Germline lookup yields CDR1 DFQATT and CDR2 SNEGSKA (reference sequence). The CDR3 is made up of 14 amino acids. CDR3: CSARDFGGGQPQHF. The CDR3 DNA is TGCAGTGCTAGAGATTTCGGGGGGGGTCAGCCCCAGCATTTT.

This clonotype showed up just a few times. V gene TRBV6-2 or TRBV6-3 combines with J gene TRBJ2-1, with D possibly matching TRBD2 (6 bases). Trimming removed 2 bases at V and 4 bases at J, with 12 bases between. The CDR3 is 15 residues long. Germline assignment: CDR1 MNHEY and CDR2 SVGEGT. CDR3 sequence reads: CASSYPRGRYNEQFF. The CDR3 bases are TGTGCCAGCAGTTACCCCCGGGGGAGGTACAATGAGCAGTTCTTC.

This chain joins TRBV5-1 and TRBJ2-5; D possibly corresponds to TRBD2 (5 bases). V was trimmed by 4 bases and J by 1 base, leaving 11 bases between them. Germline CDR1 is SGHRS and CDR2 is YFSETQ. The CDR3 runs 14 residues. CDR3 nucleotides: TGCGCCAGCAGCACCGGAGGCCTCCAAGAGACCCAGTACTTC. Amino acid sequence: CASSTGGLQETQYF.

The chain uses TRBV10-3 and TRBJ2-7; 8 nucleotides line up with TRBD1. This CDR3 is 18 amino acids long. The germline CDR1 and CDR2 sequences are ENHRY and SYGVKD. V gave up 3 bases and J gave up 3 bases; unmatched junction bases: 16. The CDR3 is CAISDPDRVVSLRYEQYF. The CDR3 bases are TGTGCCATCAGTGACCCGGACAGGGTAGTTTCGCTCCGCTACGAGCAGTACTTC.

This clonotype was found a few times. V usage is TRBV6-1 and J usage is TRBJ2-1; TRBD2 matches 12 bases. Trimming removed 4 bases from V and 1 base from J; junction bases left unmatched: 14. There are 20 residues in the CDR3. Germline V gene data show CDR1 as MNHNS and CDR2 as SASEGT. Written as DNA, the CDR3 is TGTGCCAGCAGTGGACGGAAACTAGCGGGAGGTCAGGTATCCTACAATGAGCAGTTCTTC. Protein product: CASSGRKLAGGQVSYNEQFF.

The sample holds a few counts of this clonotype. J is TRBJ2-7 and V is TRBV28; the D call may be TRBD1 or TRBD2 (5 bases each). This CDR3 is built from 13 residues. V was shortened by 1 base and J by 6 bases, with 10 bases between the two germline ends. Germline CDR1 and CDR2: MDHEN and SYDVKM. CDR3 bases: TGTGCCAGCAGTTTATCAGGGACGGTCGAGCAGTACTTC. Translating gives CASSLSGTVEQYF.